Described below is a single T cell receptor beta chain sequence and its context. What it binds is unknown. This specimen comes from a study of shared clonotypes between healthy human individuals. Study background: Each donor's CD4 naive and CD4 memory cells filled three plates apiece, CD8 naive two, and CD8 memory one.

Terminally differentiated effector memory CD45RA+ cells were excluded from the naive CD8 cells, which were CD45RO-negative and positively selected for CCR7. Measured with immunoSEQ multiplex PCR; TCRdb has only the in-frame clones, and not every one. Of over 2 million clones in the sample, about 94% are singletons; the top ten hold about 1.1%. The study's findings and limits: Exclusively blood specimens were collected; tissue repertoires likely differ.

Germline-derived CDR1 and CDR2 are MNHEY and SVGAGI. The CDR3 has 14 residues. The V and J ends lost 2 bases and 4 bases respectively, with 11 bases between them. Material: naive CD8+ T cells sorted from blood. The TCR sequence derives from a man aged 18 to 29 in good health. The chain joins TRBV6-5 to TRBJ1-2, with a weak D call TRBD1 (5 bases). The CDR3 DNA reads as TGTGCCAGCAGTTACGAGTCTGGGGCCTATGGCTACACCTTC. The encoded protein is CASSYESGAYGYTF.